The 25 T cell receptor beta chains presented below share a single source sample, sequenced in a study of cytomegalovirus exposure and HLA in healthy donors. Primers included in the PCR were 60 Vbeta and 13 Jbeta primers. The repertoire was sequenced with immunoSEQ multiplex PCR; TCRdb's copy has only in-frame clones and lacks some. Among approximately 37,000 clones, over 70% were seen once, and the ten largest hold roughly 6.3%. The sequencing sample was made of PBMCs. These receptors all come from a man aged 30 to 45 in good health and CMV-seronegative.

The chain carries TRBV28 and TRBJ1-2; D unclear. Trimming shortened V by 5 bases and J by 8 bases, and 15 bases separated the two germline ends. The CDR3 length is 13 residues. CDR1 is MDHEN, CDR2 SYDVKM, per germline. CDR3 amino acids: CASSPAERRGYTF. CDR3 nucleotide sequence: TGTGCCAGCAGTCCCGCCGAGCGGAGGGGCTACACCTTC.

This clone was counted a few times. This chain links TRBV14 with TRBJ2-6, with D possibly matching TRBD2 (6 bases). This CDR3 contains 21 residues. Germline V gene lookup returns CDR1 SGHDN and CDR2 FVKESK. Trimming pared 0 bases from V and 4 bases from J, leaving 25 bases between. CDR3 sequence: CASSQDRSGGAPVAGANVLTF. CDR3 nucleotide sequence: TGTGCCAGCAGCCAAGATCGTAGTGGAGGGGCCCCCGTGGCGGGGGCCAACGTCCTGACTTTC. Supplemented by reference TRBV14 and TRBJ2-6, the full variable domain reads EAGVTQFPSHSVIEKGQTVTLRCDPISGHDNLYWYRRVMGKEIKFLLHFVKESKQDESGMPNNRFLAERTGGTYSTLKVQPAELEDSGVYFCASSQDRSGGAPVAGANVLTFGAGSRLTVL.

The rearrangement uses TRBV14 and TRBJ2-7; perhaps TRBD2 as D (5 bases). Germline CDR1 reads SGHDN; CDR2 reads FVKESK. CDR3 size: 17 residues. V shed 1 base and J shed 3 bases, with 19 bases lying between them. The CDR3 DNA reads as TGTGCCAGCAGCCAAGTTGGACTCGATCCAGGACTCTACGAGCAGTACTTC. This translates into CASSQVGLDPGLYEQYF.

This clone was seen a handful of times. The J gene is TRBJ2-7, the V gene TRBV6-5; 7 bases line up with TRBD1. CDR3 length: 14 residues. V trimming: 6 bases; J trimming: 2 bases; junction bases outside the gene matches: 7. Per the germline V gene, CDR1 is MNHEY and CDR2 is SVGAGI. CDR3 coding DNA: TGTGCCAGCAGCCCCCGGGACAGCCCCTACGAGCAGTACTTC. It yields the protein CASSPRDSPYEQYF.

This clone was seen only once. The chain joins TRBV6-1 to TRBJ2-7, with a weak D call TRBD2 (5 bases). CDR3 length equals 11 residues. Germline CDR1 MNHNS, CDR2 SASEGT. The V gene lost 6 bases and the J gene lost 4 bases, with 7 bases spanning the gap. CDR3 sequence: CASREAYEQYF. CDR3 sequence (DNA): TGTGCCAGCAGGGAGGCATACGAGCAGTACTTC.

This chain links TRBV6-1 with TRBJ1-5; TRBD1 agrees at 8 bases. The V gene's germline CDR1 is MNHNS and CDR2 SASEGT. This CDR3 region has 15 residues. The V segment lost 7 bases and the J segment 2 bases; nucleotides outside the gene matches: 7. CDR3 sequence: CASNGQGSGNQPQHF. In DNA form, the CDR3 reads TGTGCCAGCAACGGACAGGGTTCGGGCAATCAGCCCCAGCATTTT.

The DNA of the CDR3 is TGTGCCACCAGCAGTGGACAGGGCTATTCACCCCTCCACTTT. It yields the protein CATSSGQGYSPLHF. The chain uses TRBV15 and TRBJ1-6; 8 bases agree with TRBD1. After removal of 3 bases from V and 8 bases from J, the junction contained 3 bases not matched to a gene. The CDR3 runs to 14 residues. Germline V gene lookup returns CDR1 LNHNV and CDR2 YYDKDF (reference sequence).

This clone was observed a few times. The genes are TRBV5-6 and TRBJ2-3; 13 positions match TRBD2. This CDR3 is 19 amino acids long. V gave up 4 bases and J gave up 3 bases; unmatched junction bases: 14. Germline V gives CDR1 SGHDT, CDR2 YYEEEE. The CDR3 DNA is TGTGCCAGCAGCACCCCGGGACTAGCGGGAAAGAAACCTACAGATACGCAGTATTTT. Protein sequence: CASSTPGLAGKKPTDTQYF.

The chain links TRBV6-6 to TRBJ2-2; D is perhaps TRBD2 (5 bases). Germline CDR1 and CDR2: MNHNY and SVGAGI (reference sequence). The CDR3 has 15 residues. Trimming stripped 2 bases from V and 5 bases from J, with 12 bases between. CDR3 sequence: CASSYQERRTGELFF. CDR3 in DNA: TGTGCCAGCAGTTACCAGGAACGGAGGACCGGGGAGCTGTTTTTT.

The V gene is TRBV6-6, the J gene TRBJ2-2, with TRBD1 as a possible D gene (6 bases). V was cut by 7 bases and J by 7 bases, with 13 bases left in between. Germline CDR1 is MNHNY and CDR2 is SVGAGI (reference sequence). The CDR3 sequence is 13 residues long. The CDR3 DNA follows: TGTGCCAGCACCCATGGGGGCAGCGGGGAGCTGTTTTTT. Translated: CASTHGGSGELFF.

The V call is TRBV6-5, the J call TRBJ1-2; a weak D match, TRBD1 (5 bases). This CDR3 has 14 amino acids. Per the germline V gene, CDR1 is MNHEY and CDR2 is SVGAGI. Trimming removed 7 bases at V and 8 bases at J, with 20 bases between. CDR3 sequence: CASTFRTGLGGYTF. The CDR3 DNA is TGTGCCAGCACATTCCGTACAGGTCTTGGAGGCTACACCTTC.

The V call is TRBV6-1, the J call TRBJ1-6; D is unresolved. The CDR3 length is 14 residues. V lost 2 bases and J 10 bases, leaving 12 bases between the germline ends. CDR1 MNHNS and CDR2 SASEGT come from the germline V gene. This CDR3 is CASSEWEISSPLHF. In DNA, the CDR3 is TGTGCCAGCAGTGAATGGGAGATAAGCTCACCCCTCCACTTT.

The chain joins TRBV5-1 to TRBJ2-2, with 7 nucleotides matching TRBD2. Unmatched junction bases numbered 5, after V lost 4 bases and J lost 2 bases. Germline V lookup: CDR1 SGHRS, CDR2 YFSETQ. The CDR3 sequence is 15 residues long. The CDR3 nucleotides read TGCGCCAGCAGCCCTGGGACTACCAACACCGGGGAGCTGTTTTTT. This sequence encodes CASSPGTTNTGELFF.

J is TRBJ1-1 and V is TRBV2; a weak D match, TRBD1 (5 bases). CDR1 is SNHLY and CDR2 is FYNNEI in the germline V gene. The CDR3 is 15 residues long. Trimming removed 6 bases at V and 4 bases at J, with 18 bases between. CDR3 protein: CASSQTTGGGTEAFF. CDR3 DNA sequence: TGTGCCAGCAGCCAAACTACAGGCGGGGGCACTGAAGCTTTCTTT.

The chain employs TRBV18 and TRBJ2-1; TRBD2 agrees at 8 bases. V lost 5 bases, J lost 9 bases, and 9 bases stayed unmatched. Germline loops: CDR1 KGHSH, CDR2 LQKENI. The CDR3 is 14 amino acids. CDR3 in amino acids: CASSAEGTRGEQFF. The CDR3 region has the DNA TGTGCCAGCTCAGCAGAAGGGACTAGGGGTGAGCAGTTCTTC. The full variable domain, completed using reference TRBV18 and TRBJ2-1, is NAGVMQNPRHLVRRRGQEARLRCSPMKGHSHVYWYRQLPEEGLKFMVYLQKENIIDESGMPKERFSAEFPKEGPSILRIQQVVRGDSAAYFCASSAEGTRGEQFFGPGTRLTVL.

The rearrangement links TRBV5-4 to TRBJ1-2; 7 bases line up with TRBD1. CDR3 length: 13 residues. CDR1 SGHNT and CDR2 YYREEE come from the germline V gene (reference sequence). The V gene end was trimmed by 3 bases and the J gene end by 6 bases; junction bases not matched to a gene: 5. CDR3 loop: CASSWGQLDGYTF. In nucleotides, the CDR3 is TGTGCCAGCAGCTGGGGACAGCTCGATGGCTACACCTTC.

The J gene is TRBJ1-4, the V gene TRBV15; D ambiguous. CDR3 length: 14 residues. Germline-derived CDR1 and CDR2 are LNHNV and YYDKDF (reference sequence). Trimming took off 0 bases at V and 8 bases at J, with 10 bases between the two ends. The CDR3 spells CATSRDLGGEKLFF. The CDR3, as DNA: TGTGCCACCAGCAGAGATTTGGGAGGGGAAAAACTGTTTTTT.

V is TRBV19 and J is TRBJ2-2, with 11 bases lining up with TRBD1. This CDR3 spans 17 amino acids. V gave up 3 bases and J gave up 4 bases; unmatched junction bases: 7. In germline, CDR1 is LNHDA, CDR2 SQIVND (reference sequence). This CDR3 is CASSMSAGTGGTGELFF. The DNA of the CDR3 is TGTGCCAGTAGTATGTCAGCCGGGACAGGGGGCACCGGGGAGCTGTTTTTT.

The chain combines TRBV15 with TRBJ2-1, with 7 nucleotides matching TRBD2. From germline, CDR1 is LNHNV and CDR2 YYDKDF (reference sequence). V shed 0 bases, J shed 7 bases, and the junction held 9 bases outside the gene matches. The CDR3 consists of 16 residues. For the CDR3, the DNA is TGTGCCACCAGCAGAGATGGGAATGGCGGGAGAAATGAGCAGTTCTTC. Protein product: CATSRDGNGGRNEQFF.

The CDR3 here is CASSLAGQGFSPLHF. The CDR3 DNA follows: TGCGCCAGCAGCTTGGCGGGACAGGGGTTTTCACCCCTCCACTTT. The genes are TRBV5-1 and TRBJ1-6; TRBD1 aligns across 10 bases. In germline, CDR1 is SGHRS, CDR2 YFSETQ. This CDR3 has 15 amino acids. Unmatched junction bases numbered 3, after V lost 0 bases and J lost 9 bases. Based on the CDR3 plus reference TRBV5-1 and TRBJ1-6, the full variable domain is KAGVTQTPRYLIKTRGQQVTLSCSPISGHRSVSWYQQTPGQGLQFLFEYFSETQRNKGNFPGRFSGRQFSNSRSEMNVSTLELGDSALYLCASSLAGQGFSPLHFGNGTRLTVT.

This rearrangement joins TRBV6-5 to TRBJ1-5; D unclear. The CDR3 is 11 residues long. CDR1 MNHEY and CDR2 SVGAGI come from the germline V gene. Trimming removed 6 bases at V and 3 bases at J, with 3 bases between. The CDR3 reads CASSLNQPQHF. As DNA, the CDR3 is TGTGCCAGCAGCCTCAATCAGCCCCAGCATTTT.

The chain links TRBV5-1 to TRBJ2-1, with D possibly matching TRBD1 (6 bases). The V gene lost 3 bases and the J gene lost 8 bases, with 18 bases spanning the gap. This CDR3 contains 15 residues. The germline CDR1 and CDR2 sequences are SGHRS and YFSETQ. CDR3 DNA: TGCGCCAGCAGCTCTGGAGACAGGCAGACGGATGAGCAGTTCTTC. Its protein product is CASSSGDRQTDEQFF.

This clone was picked up one time. CDR3 DNA: TGTGCCAGCCTGGGACAGGGCACCTACGAGCAGTACTTC. It encodes CASLGQGTYEQYF. This chain joins TRBV6-1 and TRBJ2-7; 9 bases align to TRBD1. The length of the CDR3 is 13 residues. The V gene end was trimmed by 8 bases and the J gene end by 2 bases; junction bases not matched to a gene: 4. Germline V gene data show CDR1 as MNHNS and CDR2 as SASEGT.

CDR3 in DNA: TGTGCCAGTAGTGCTACAGCGGGAGGTTTAGATACGCAGTATTTT. This encodes CASSATAGGLDTQYF. The rearrangement joins TRBV19 to TRBJ2-3; TRBD2 matches at 9 bases. Germline assignment: CDR1 LNHDA and CDR2 SQIVND (reference sequence). The V gene end was trimmed by 5 bases and the J gene end by 5 bases; junction bases not matched to a gene: 8. CDR3 length: 15 amino acids.

This clone came up a few times. This rearrangement joins TRBV27 to TRBJ2-1; TRBD2 agrees at 7 bases. V was pared by 4 bases and J by 9 bases, with 9 bases of the junction left unmatched. Germline lookup yields CDR1 MNHEY and CDR2 SMNVEV (reference sequence). This CDR3 has 14 amino acids. CDR3 DNA sequence: TGTGCCAGCAGTTCCCATCTAGCGGCAAGTGAGCAGTTCTTC. Its protein product is CASSSHLAASEQFF.